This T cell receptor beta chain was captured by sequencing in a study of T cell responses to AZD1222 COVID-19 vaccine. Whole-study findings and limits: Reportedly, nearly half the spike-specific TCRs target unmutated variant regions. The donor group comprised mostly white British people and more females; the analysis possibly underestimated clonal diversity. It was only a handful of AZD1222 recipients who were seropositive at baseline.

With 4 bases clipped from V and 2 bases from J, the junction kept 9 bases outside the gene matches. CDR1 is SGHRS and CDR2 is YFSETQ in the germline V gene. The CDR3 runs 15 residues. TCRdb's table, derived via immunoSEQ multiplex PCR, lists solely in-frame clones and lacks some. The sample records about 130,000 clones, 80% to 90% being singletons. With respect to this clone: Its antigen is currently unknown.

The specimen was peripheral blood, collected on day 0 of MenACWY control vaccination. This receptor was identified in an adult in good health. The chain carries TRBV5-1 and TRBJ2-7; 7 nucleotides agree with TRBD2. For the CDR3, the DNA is TGCGCCAGCAGCGGGGGGGACGGATCCCCCTACGAGCAGTACTTC. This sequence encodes CASSGGDGSPYEQYF.